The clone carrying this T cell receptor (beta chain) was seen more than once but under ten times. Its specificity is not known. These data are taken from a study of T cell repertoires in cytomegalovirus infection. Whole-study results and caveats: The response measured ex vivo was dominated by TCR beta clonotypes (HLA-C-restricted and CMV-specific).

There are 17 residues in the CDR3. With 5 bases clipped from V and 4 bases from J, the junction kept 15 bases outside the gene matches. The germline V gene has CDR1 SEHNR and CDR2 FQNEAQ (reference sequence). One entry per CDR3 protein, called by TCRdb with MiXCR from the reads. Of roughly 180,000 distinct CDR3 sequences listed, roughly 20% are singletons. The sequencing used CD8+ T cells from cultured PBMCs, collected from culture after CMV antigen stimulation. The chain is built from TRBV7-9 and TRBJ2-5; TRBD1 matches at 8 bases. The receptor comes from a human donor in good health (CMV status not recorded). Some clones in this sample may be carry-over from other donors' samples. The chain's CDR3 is CASSPLTRTGMPETQYF. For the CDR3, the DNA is TGTGCCAGCAGCCCCTTAACTCGGACAGGGATGCCAGAGACCCAGTACTTC.